A selection of T cell receptor beta chains follows, all from one sample in a study of T cells expressing NK-cell markers. TCRdb derives one entry per CDR3 protein from the 5' RACE reads, leaving out DNA. The record lists about 160,000 distinct CDR3 sequences, of which the ten most abundant hold roughly 20%. The sample comprised blood T cells: a sorted CD56 or NKG2C T cell subset, CD4+ or CD8+ T cells, or bulk PBMC T cells (not recorded which). The source of these receptors is a woman between 18 and 70 years old in good health. The CDR3 runs from the conserved cysteine through the conserved F or W.

J: TRBJ2-2; V: TRBV5-1; CDR3: CASSHLSGQGARELFF
J: TRBJ2-3; V: TRBV24-1; CDR3: CATSDLQWTGNGTDTQYF
J: TRBJ2-5; V: TRBV28; CDR3: CASSLMAGKETQYF
J: TRBJ2-7; V: TRBV5-5; CDR3: CASSLAGTTNYEQYF
J: TRBJ1-2; V: TRBV12-3/TRBV12-4; CDR3: CASSRGQQYGYTF
J: TRBJ2-3; V: TRBV11-2; CDR3: CASSLDQTDTQYF
J: TRBJ1-2; V: TRBV10-3; CDR3: CAISPTGASYGYTF
J: TRBJ1-1; V: TRBV6-5; CDR3: CASSYGRGTEAFF
J: TRBJ2-4; V: TRBV12-3/TRBV12-4; CDR3: CASSLWSSGIDIQYF
J: TRBJ2-7; V: TRBV20-1; CDR3: CSANPLAGPPYEQYF
J: TRBJ2-7; V: TRBV7-3; CDR3: CASSLQEASFSYEQYF
J: TRBJ2-2; V: TRBV7-8; CDR3: CASSFLAGALNTGELFF
J: TRBJ1-2; V: TRBV5-6; CDR3: CASRIKTGVNYGYTF
J: TRBJ2-1; V: TRBV6-1; CDR3: CASSTGYSYNEQFF
J: TRBJ2-3; V: TRBV18; CDR3: CASSPRGVRTDTQYF
J: TRBJ2-7; V: TRBV19; CDR3: CASQGETGGEQYF
J: TRBJ1-2; V: TRBV5-1; CDR3: CASSEQGQLYGYTF
J: TRBJ1-4; V: TRBV5-1; CDR3: CASSSGDSYNEKLFF
J: TRBJ1-2; V: TRBV5-5; CDR3: CASSLGGGSYGYTF
J: TRBJ2-5; V: TRBV29-1; CDR3: CSAAGGPQETQYF
J: TRBJ2-5; V: TRBV10-3; CDR3: CAITRDPQETQYF
J: TRBJ2-1; V: TRBV20-1; CDR3: CSARDGRDIYNEQFF
J: TRBJ2-6; V: TRBV20-1; CDR3: CSAQTGAVNGANVLTF
J: TRBJ1-5; V: TRBV29-1; CDR3: CSVQQDVGQPQHF
J: TRBJ2-1; V: TRBV4-1; CDR3: CASSPENPGGPHEQFF
J: TRBJ1-5; V: TRBV28; CDR3: CASSPQLRGSNQPQHF
J: TRBJ2-1; V: TRBV28; CDR3: CASSSSGTSGNNEQFF
J: TRBJ2-7; V: TRBV27; CDR3: CASSTRVAGVNEQYF
J: TRBJ1-6; V: TRBV7-9; CDR3: CASGENGNSPLHF
J: TRBJ1-2; V: TRBV20-1; CDR3: CSARTGDVGYTF
J: TRBJ1-6; V: TRBV19; CDR3: CASSEQGFDSPLHF
J: TRBJ1-4; V: TRBV6-1; CDR3: CASSQTVTNEKLFF
J: TRBJ1-5; V: TRBV5-5; CDR3: CASSLAGTGGNQPQHF
J: TRBJ2-1; V: TRBV5-1; CDR3: CASSLPREWGQPSYNEQFF
J: TRBJ2-1; V: TRBV6-5; CDR3: CASRTLAGGPRDEQFF
J: TRBJ1-4; V: TRBV5-1; CDR3: CASSLAAVGEKLFF
J: TRBJ2-1; V: TRBV7-6; CDR3: CASSLETRAEQFF
J: TRBJ1-2; V: TRBV12-3/TRBV12-4; CDR3: CASSSGTDNGYTF
J: TRBJ2-1; V: TRBV28; CDR3: CASSLSASGSSYNEQFF
J: TRBJ2-2; V: TRBV7-3; CDR3: CASSTDRVAGELFF
J: TRBJ2-7; V: TRBV7-9; CDR3: CASRAAAGGFYEQYF
J: TRBJ2-7; V: TRBV29-1; CDR3: CSVAPTGRSYEQYF
J: TRBJ2-3; V: TRBV11-2; CDR3: CASSLGTWHSSEADTQYF
J: TRBJ1-4; V: TRBV7-3; CDR3: CASSPPGTATNEKLFF
J: TRBJ1-1; V: TRBV29-1; CDR3: CSVFRTDYTEAFF
J: TRBJ1-1; V: TRBV2; CDR3: CATLGRGLNTEAFF
J: TRBJ2-7; V: TRBV7-2; CDR3: CASSLALTSGTYEQYF
J: TRBJ1-2; V: TRBV12-5; CDR3: CASGLGGRANTNYGYTF
J: TRBJ2-7; V: TRBV11-2; CDR3: CASRPLRTGHEQYF
J: TRBJ2-7; V: TRBV18; CDR3: CASSPRGRGGGEQYF
J: TRBJ1-2; V: TRBV7-2; CDR3: CASSTPAGGYGYTF